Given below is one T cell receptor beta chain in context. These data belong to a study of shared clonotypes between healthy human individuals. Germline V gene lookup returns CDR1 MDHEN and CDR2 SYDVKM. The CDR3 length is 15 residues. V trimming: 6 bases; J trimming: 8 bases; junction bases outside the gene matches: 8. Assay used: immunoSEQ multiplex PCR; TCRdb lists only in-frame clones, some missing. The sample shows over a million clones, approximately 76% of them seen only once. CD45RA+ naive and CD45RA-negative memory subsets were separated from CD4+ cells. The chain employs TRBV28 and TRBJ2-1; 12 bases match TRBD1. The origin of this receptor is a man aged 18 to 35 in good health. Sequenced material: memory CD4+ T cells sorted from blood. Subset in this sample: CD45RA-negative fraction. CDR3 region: CASRTPGQGAYEQFF. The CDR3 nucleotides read TGTGCCAGCAGGACCCCGGGACAGGGGGCCTATGAGCAGTTCTTC.